Each of the 25 T cell receptor beta chains below was sequenced from the same sample in a study of shared clonotypes between healthy human individuals. The data were produced by immunoSEQ multiplex PCR, yet TCRdb's version contains in-frame clones alone and is incomplete. In the table there are 400,000 to 550,000 clones, less than 80% of which are singletons. The sample comprised PBMCs. These TCRs come from a woman in her forties in good health. Some clones in this sample may be carry-over from other donors' samples.

V gene TRBV5-1 combines with J gene TRBJ2-1; 11 bases match TRBD2. The trim removed 8 bases at V and 8 bases at J, leaving 15 bases unmatched. Germline V gene lookup returns CDR1 SGHRS and CDR2 YFSETQ. The CDR3 covers 16 residues. CDR3 DNA sequence: TGCGCCAGTCGTGAGGGGCTAGCGGGAGGTCTTGATGAGCAGTTCTTC. Translation gives CASREGLAGGLDEQFF.

This sequence joins TRBV5-4 and TRBJ2-2; D unclear. The V and J ends lost 0 bases and 2 bases respectively, with 8 bases between them. CDR3 length: 15 amino acids. Germline loops: CDR1 SGHNT, CDR2 YYREEE (reference sequence). CDR3 DNA: TGTGCCAGCAGCTTGGATCTACTAAACACCGGGGAGCTGTTTTTT. Residues: CASSLDLLNTGELFF.

V and J are TRBV28 and TRBJ1-2, with TRBD1 as a possible D gene (5 bases). Germline V lookup: CDR1 MDHEN, CDR2 SYDVKM. This CDR3 contains 18 residues. V shed 1 base and J shed 4 bases, with 22 bases lying between them. CDR3 protein: CASSLSPRTTLYGYGYTF. CDR3 coding DNA: TGTGCCAGCAGTTTATCCCCACGGACAACACTTTATGGCTATGGCTACACCTTC.

The rearrangement links TRBV5-1 to TRBJ2-3, with 9 nucleotides matching TRBD2. This CDR3 contains 18 residues. CDR1 SGHRS and CDR2 YFSETQ come from the germline V gene. V was pared by 5 bases and J by 1 base, with 14 bases of the junction left unmatched. The CDR3 DNA reads as TGCGCCAGCAGTCACGGGGTAGCGGGAGCGGCTGGCACAGATACGCAGTATTTT. It specifies CASSHGVAGAAGTDTQYF.

The chain is built from TRBV6-1 and TRBJ1-2; maybe TRBD1 (5 bases). Germline CDR1 MNHNS, CDR2 SASEGT. V was trimmed by 3 bases and J by 8 bases, leaving 7 bases between them. This CDR3 comprises 11 residues. CDR3 sequence (DNA): TGTGCCAGCAGTGAGGGGGACGGCTACACCTTC. Its translation is CASSEGDGYTF.

The chain links TRBV4-1 to TRBJ1-2, with a tentative D call TRBD1 (5 bases). Per the germline V gene, CDR1 is MGHRA and CDR2 is YSYEKL. Trimming removed 0 bases from V and 0 bases from J, with 8 bases in between. This CDR3 has 15 amino acids. As DNA, the CDR3 is TGCGCCAGCAGCCAAGATGAGACAGCTAACTATGGCTACACCTTC. It is translated as CASSQDETANYGYTF.

The chain couples TRBV19 to TRBJ2-5; 13 bases map to TRBD2. The CDR3 spans 16 residues. Looked up from germline, CDR1 is LNHDA and CDR2 is SQIVND (reference sequence). V gave up 6 bases and J gave up 5 bases; unmatched junction bases: 9. The CDR3 loop reads CASRGLAGPRPETQYF. The CDR3, as DNA: TGTGCCAGTAGGGGACTAGCGGGACCGCGGCCGGAGACCCAGTACTTC.

Only one count was recorded for this clone. The chain carries TRBV7-9 and TRBJ2-7; TRBD2 aligns across 13 bases. After removal of 4 bases from V and 5 bases from J, the junction contained 5 bases not matched to a gene. CDR1 and CDR2 (germline): SEHNR, FQNEAQ (reference sequence). The CDR3 length is 15 residues. The DNA of the CDR3 is TGTGCCAGCAGCTCCGGGACTAGCGGGAACCACGAGCAGTACTTC. It translates to CASSSGTSGNHEQYF.

The chain links TRBV5-1 to TRBJ1-1; D not resolved. V was shortened by 3 bases and J by 3 bases, with 18 bases between the two germline ends. Germline V gives CDR1 SGHRS, CDR2 YFSETQ. This CDR3 is 16 amino acids long. Here the CDR3 reads CASSSRSLGLDTEAFF. In DNA form, the CDR3 reads TGCGCCAGCAGCTCCCGCTCTCTAGGGTTGGACACTGAAGCTTTCTTT. The whole variable domain, remainder taken from reference TRBV5-1 and TRBJ1-1, is KAGVTQTPRYLIKTRGQQVTLSCSPISGHRSVSWYQQTPGQGLQFLFEYFSETQRNKGNFPGRFSGRQFSNSRSEMNVSTLELGDSALYLCASSSRSLGLDTEAFFGQGTRLTVV.

In this sample, this clone turned up a few times. The chain recombines TRBV6-4 with TRBJ2-1, with a tentative D call TRBD1 (6 bases). Between the trimmed V and J ends, which lost 4 bases and 1 base, there was a span of 14 bases. CDR1 MRHNA and CDR2 SNTAGT come from the germline V gene. The CDR3 loop spans 16 amino acids. CDR3 nucleotides: TGTGCCAGCAGTGGATCCACAGGGCGTTCCTACAATGAGCAGTTCTTC. Translated: CASSGSTGRSYNEQFF.

V usage is TRBV4-1 and J usage is TRBJ2-7; the D gene is possibly TRBD2 (6 bases). V lost 2 bases and J lost 2, with 16 bases in between. The CDR3 loop spans 16 amino acids. The germline V gene has CDR1 MGHRA and CDR2 YSYEKL. CDR3 DNA sequence: TGCGCCAGCAGCCAATCCCCGGGGGACCGTACCTACGAGCAGTACTTC. It specifies CASSQSPGDRTYEQYF.

The chain is built from TRBV4-2 and TRBJ2-1; TRBD2 might be the D (6 bases). The CDR3 covers 13 residues. With 0 bases removed from V and 11 bases from J, the gap between germline ends came to 11 bases. The V gene's germline CDR1 is LGHNA and CDR2 YNFKEQ. CDR3 bases: TGTGCCAGCAGCCAAGATGCAAGCGGGCAGCAGTTCTTC. Encoded protein: CASSQDASGQQFF.

The V call is TRBV6-1, the J call TRBJ2-3, with TRBD2 matching over 7 bases. CDR3 size: 14 residues. Unmatched junction bases numbered 4, after V lost 6 bases and J lost 1 base. In germline, CDR1 is MNHNS, CDR2 SASEGT. The CDR3 here is CASRGLAGTDTQYF. For the CDR3, the DNA is TGTGCCAGCAGAGGGCTAGCGGGCACAGATACGCAGTATTTT.

The sample holds one count of this clone. V gene TRBV30 combines with J gene TRBJ1-5; possible D gene TRBD1, 6 bases. Germline V lookup: CDR1 GTSNPN, CDR2 SVGIG (reference sequence). V was shortened by 0 bases and J by 6 bases, with 15 bases between the two germline ends. There are 15 residues in the CDR3. This chain's CDR3 is CAWSVYGGASQPQHF. The CDR3 nucleotides read TGTGCCTGGAGTGTTTATGGGGGGGCTAGTCAGCCCCAGCATTTT.

CDR3 region: CASSKVPGQGTNTGELFF. DNA of the CDR3: TGTGCCAGCAGTAAAGTTCCGGGACAGGGTACCAACACCGGGGAGCTGTTTTTT. The V call is TRBV28, the J call TRBJ2-2, with 9 bases that match TRBD1. Germline assignment: CDR1 MDHEN and CDR2 SYDVKM. V was clipped by 5 bases and J by 2 bases; unmatched bases: 12. This CDR3 has 18 amino acids. The full variable domain, its missing parts supplied by reference TRBV28 and TRBJ2-2, is DVKVTQSSRYLVKRTGEKVFLECVQDMDHENMFWYRQDPGLGLRLIYFSYDVKMKEKGDIPEGYSVSREKKERFSLILESASTNQTSMYLCASSKVPGQGTNTGELFFGEGSRLTVL.

The chain combines TRBV28 with TRBJ2-3; D ambiguous. The CDR3 consists of 14 residues. Germline CDR1 reads MDHEN; CDR2 reads SYDVKM. With 7 bases removed from V and 0 bases from J, the gap between germline ends came to 11 bases. The CDR3 coding sequence is TGTGCCAGCACCCGGAGAACTAGCACAGATACGCAGTATTTT. It translates to CASTRRTSTDTQYF.

V is TRBV2 and J is TRBJ1-5; D gene ambiguous. V was pared by 2 bases and J by 6 bases, with 11 bases between. Germline values: CDR1 SNHLY, CDR2 FYNNEI. This CDR3 spans 14 amino acids. For the CDR3, the DNA is TGTGCCAGCAGTGAACAGGCAGGTCTTCAGCCCCAGCATTTT. Translation gives CASSEQAGLQPQHF.

The rearrangement uses TRBV25-1 and TRBJ2-7; D is ambiguous. The CDR3 contains 14 residues. Trimming stripped 3 bases from V and 2 bases from J, with 11 bases between. Germline CDR1 MGHDK, CDR2 SYGVNS. This CDR3 is CASSEATATYEQYF. CDR3 in DNA: TGTGCCAGCAGTGAGGCCACTGCCACCTACGAGCAGTACTTC.

About this clone itself: The conserved closing phenylalanine or tryptophan is absent in this CDR3, likely reflecting a read error. The gene calls are TRBV19 and TRBJ2-7; the D gene is possibly TRBD1 (6 bases). The CDR3 loop spans 15 amino acids. V was pared by 3 bases and J by 0 bases, with 12 bases between. Germline V gives CDR1 LNHDA, CDR2 SQIVND (reference sequence). CDR3 residues: CASSIILDSSYEQYS. The CDR3 DNA follows: TGTGCCAGTAGTATCATTTTGGACAGCTCCTACGAGCAGTACTCC.

The rearrangement links TRBV2 to TRBJ2-3, with 7 nucleotides matching TRBD1. V lost 5 bases to trimming and J lost 6 bases; unmatched junction nucleotides: 5. This CDR3 has 13 residues. Germline lookup yields CDR1 SNHLY and CDR2 FYNNEI. The CDR3 reads CASSRQGPDTQYF. CDR3 DNA: TGTGCCAGCAGTCGACAGGGCCCGGATACGCAGTATTTT.

V is TRBV10-1 and J is TRBJ1-1, with D perhaps matching TRBD1 (5 bases). Trimming pared 2 bases from V and 2 bases from J, leaving 30 bases between. CDR3 length: 21 amino acids. Germline-derived CDR1 and CDR2 are WNHNN and SYGVQD (reference sequence). The CDR3 nucleotides read TGCGCCAGCAGTGAGCGGGGGTGGACCTTAGGACATCCGCAATTTAACACTGAAGCTTTCTTT. This sequence encodes CASSERGWTLGHPQFNTEAFF.

The chain carries TRBV7-7 and TRBJ2-5; 11 nucleotides agree with TRBD1. Germline CDR1 SSHAT, CDR2 FNYEAQ (reference sequence). This CDR3 spans 15 amino acids. V gave up 3 bases and J gave up 5 bases; unmatched junction bases: 5. This CDR3 is CASSFGTGGRETQYF. CDR3 nucleotide sequence: TGTGCCAGCAGCTTTGGGACAGGGGGTAGGGAGACCCAGTACTTC. Drawing the rest from reference TRBV7-7 and TRBJ2-5, the complete variable domain is GAGVSQSPRYKVTKRGQDVTLRCDPISSHATLYWYQQALGQGPEFLTYFNYEAQPDKSGLPSDRFSAERPEGSISTLTIQRTEQRDSAMYRCASSFGTGGRETQYFGPGTRLLVL.

The chain combines TRBV5-1 with TRBJ1-2, with D perhaps matching TRBD1 (6 bases). CDR3 length equals 16 residues. CDR1 SGHRS and CDR2 YFSETQ come from the germline V gene. The germline V and J ends were trimmed by 0 bases and 0 bases, with 12 bases remaining between them. CDR3 amino acids: CASSLATGQANYGYTF. The CDR3 DNA reads TGCGCCAGCAGCTTGGCTACAGGGCAAGCTAACTATGGCTACACCTTC.

The V gene is TRBV28, the J gene TRBJ2-3; D gene uncertain. Germline CDR1 MDHEN, CDR2 SYDVKM. The CDR3 totals 15 residues. V was trimmed by 5 bases and J by 3 bases, leaving 15 bases between them. The CDR3 nucleotides read TGTGCCAGCAGTCTAACACTGGACCCGACAGATACGCAGTATTTT. Its translation is CASSLTLDPTDTQYF. Full variable domain (missing parts from reference TRBV28 and TRBJ2-3): DVKVTQSSRYLVKRTGEKVFLECVQDMDHENMFWYRQDPGLGLRLIYFSYDVKMKEKGDIPEGYSVSREKKERFSLILESASTNQTSMYLCASSLTLDPTDTQYFGPGTRLTVL.

The genes are TRBV28 and TRBJ2-7; 7 bases are a match to TRBD2. With V trimmed by 2 bases and J by 2 bases, 3 bases remained unmatched. The length of the CDR3 is 14 residues. Germline CDR1 MDHEN, CDR2 SYDVKM. DNA for the CDR3: TGTGCCAGCAGTTTAGCGGGAGACACCTACGAGCAGTACTTC. Its protein product is CASSLAGDTYEQYF. The full variable domain, with the rest looked up from reference TRBV28 and TRBJ2-7, is DVKVTQSSRYLVKRTGEKVFLECVQDMDHENMFWYRQDPGLGLRLIYFSYDVKMKEKGDIPEGYSVSREKKERFSLILESASTNQTSMYLCASSLAGDTYEQYFGPGTRLTVT.